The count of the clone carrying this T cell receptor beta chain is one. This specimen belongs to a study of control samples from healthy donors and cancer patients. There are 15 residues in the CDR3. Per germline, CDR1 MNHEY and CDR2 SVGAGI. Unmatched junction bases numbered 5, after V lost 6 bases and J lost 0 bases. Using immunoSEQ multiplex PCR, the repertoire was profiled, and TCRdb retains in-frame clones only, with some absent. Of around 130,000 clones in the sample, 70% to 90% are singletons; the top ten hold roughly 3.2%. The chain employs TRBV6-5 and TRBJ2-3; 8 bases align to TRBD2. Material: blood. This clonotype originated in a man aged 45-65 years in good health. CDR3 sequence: CASRRGGGSTDTQYF. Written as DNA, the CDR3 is TGTGCCAGCAGGAGGGGCGGGGGGAGCACAGATACGCAGTATTTT.